A single sample is the source of the 2 T cell receptor beta chains below, sequenced in a study of low-dose radiotherapy and immunotherapy resistance in tumors (dated by TCRdb to 2021 to 2024). Superscript III and a set of TRAV- and TRBV-specific primers were used to synthesize first-strand cDNA, so that both TCRalpha and TCRbeta chains were covered. TCRs were amplified for about 22 PCR cycles with Phusion, using a constant-region primer paired with the adapter attached to the V primers. TCRdb took the public reads, trimmed them with fastp at Q25, ran MiXCR for clone calling and kept in-frame beta chains. Each entry merges the rows of one CDR3 protein and shows their most common DNA and genes. This sample is represented by some 13,000 distinct CDR3 sequences; about 75% of them were singletons. 4% to 5.5% of the sample belongs to the ten largest clones. All receptors come from a human donor with advanced metastatic prostate, ovarian, gallbladder or colorectal cancer (not recorded which). This table probably holds off-target reads from a library built for another chain.

Here the CDR3 reads CASSQVVREVWRDGYTF. In DNA form, the CDR3 reads TGCGCCAGCAGCCAAGTTGTCAGGGAGGTATGGAGGGATGGCTACACCTTC. This chain connects TRBV4-1 to TRBJ1-2, with D tentatively TRBD1 (5 bases). The CDR3 consists of 17 residues. The ends were cut back, 1 base at V and 6 bases at J, with 21 bases in the middle. CDR1 MGHRA and CDR2 YSYEKL come from the germline V gene.

The J gene is TRBJ2-1, the V gene TRBV5-1; TRBD2 aligns across 7 bases. Trimming removed 6 bases from V and 6 bases from J; junction bases left unmatched: 9. This CDR3 region has 14 residues. Per germline, CDR1 SGHRS and CDR2 YFSETQ. DNA of the CDR3: TGCGCCAGCAACGATCCTAGCGGTGTCAATGAGCAGTTCTTC. It translates to CASNDPSGVNEQFF.